What follows are 5 T cell receptor beta chains derived from one specimen sequenced in a study of spatial heterogeneity in lung cancer. Time point in this sample: sample taken at primary tumor resection. Their antigens are not known. Each CDR3 protein gets one entry after TCRdb re-called the 5' RACE reads with MiXCR. The table shows 550 to 700 distinct CDR3 sequences, with 12% occurring only once. Study-level findings and limits: Tumor mutation count correlated with how many alpha and beta TCRs expanded intratumorally.

Specimen: lung tumor tissue, collected at surgery. The origin of the receptors is a male donor with early-stage non-small cell lung cancer.

Judged by abundance, this clonotype is medium-sized. The chain joins TRBV6-2 or TRBV6-3 to TRBJ1-2; D gene ambiguous. CDR3 length equals 13 residues. V gave up 2 bases and J gave up 2 bases, with 6 bases separating them. The germline V gene has CDR1 MNHEY and CDR2 SVGEGT. CDR3 amino acids: CASSYGRNYGYTF. CDR3 nucleotide sequence: TGTGCCAGCAGTTACGGCAGAAACTATGGCTACACCTTC.

By frequency in the sample, this clonotype is medium-sized. A much larger clonotype is one base distant, so this may be a read error. The chain is built from TRBV18 and TRBJ2-1; TRBD2 aligns across 8 bases. Germline lookup yields CDR1 KGHSH and CDR2 LQKENI. This CDR3 region has 15 residues. CDR3 loop: CASSKSGSSYIEQFF. In DNA, the CDR3 is TGTGCCAGCTCAAAGAGCGGGAGCTCCTACATTGAGCAGTTCTTC.

This clonotype was detected ten times or more. The rearrangement uses TRBV29-1 and TRBJ2-1, with a tentative D call TRBD2 (6 bases). The germline V and J ends were trimmed by 6 bases and 2 bases, with 11 bases remaining between them. This CDR3 has 13 amino acids. In germline, CDR1 is SQVTM, CDR2 ANQGSEA. This CDR3 reads CSVGGVPYNEQFF. CDR3 nucleotides: TGCAGCGTCGGAGGGGTCCCCTACAATGAGCAGTTCTTC.

Judged by abundance, this clonotype is large. The chain employs TRBV18 and TRBJ2-6, with D uncertain. Germline V gives CDR1 KGHSH, CDR2 LQKENI. V shed 5 bases and J shed 0 bases, with 17 bases lying between them. The CDR3 extends over 18 amino acids. CDR3 bases: TGTGCCAGCTCAACAAACGCCGCCTTGGGCTCTGGGGCCAACGTCCTGACTTTC. Amino acid sequence: CASSTNAALGSGANVLTF.

The rearrangement uses TRBV7-9 and TRBJ2-1, with D hard to call. The CDR3 runs 17 residues. V was shortened by 5 bases and J by 4 bases, with 21 bases between the two germline ends. Germline values: CDR1 SEHNR, CDR2 FQNEAQ (reference sequence). The CDR3 here is CASSPPGLTNGYNEQFF. DNA of the CDR3: TGTGCCAGCAGCCCCCCCGGTTTGACAAACGGGTACAATGAGCAGTTCTTC. The whole variable domain, filled in from reference TRBV7-9 and TRBJ2-1, reads DTGVSQNPRHKITKRGQNVTFRCDPISEHNRLYWYRQTLGQGPEFLTYFQNEAQLEKSRLLSDRFSAERPKGSFSTLEIQRTEQGDSAMYLCASSPPGLTNGYNEQFFGPGTRLTVL.